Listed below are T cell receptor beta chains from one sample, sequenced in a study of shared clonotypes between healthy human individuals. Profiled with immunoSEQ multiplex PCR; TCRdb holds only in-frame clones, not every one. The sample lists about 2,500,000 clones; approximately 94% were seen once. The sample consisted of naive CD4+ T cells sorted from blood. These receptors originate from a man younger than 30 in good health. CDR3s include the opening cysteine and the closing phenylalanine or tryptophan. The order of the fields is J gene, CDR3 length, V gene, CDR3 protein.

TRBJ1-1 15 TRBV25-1 CASSHKGQKNTEAFF
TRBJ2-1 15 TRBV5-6 CASSLRAGGFNEQFF
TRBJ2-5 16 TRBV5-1 CASSWGLAGGQETQYF
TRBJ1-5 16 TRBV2 CASSKTFLDSNQPQHF
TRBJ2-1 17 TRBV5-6 CASSAAGTGRNYNEQFF
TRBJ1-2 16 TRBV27 CASSRNVQGLSYGYTF
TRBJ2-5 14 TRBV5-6 CASSPDSVQETQYF
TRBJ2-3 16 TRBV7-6 CASSQTGLAGTDTQYF
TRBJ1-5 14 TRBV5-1 CASSLGGPSEFQHF
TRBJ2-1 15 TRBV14 CASSQGTSGVNEQFF
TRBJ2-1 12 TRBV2 CASSVAYNEQFF
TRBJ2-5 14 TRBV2 CASSLQGARETQYF
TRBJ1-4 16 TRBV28 CASSGQITTFGEKLFF
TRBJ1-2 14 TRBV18 CASSPRTANYGYTF
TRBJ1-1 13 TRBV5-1 CASSFPGNTEAFF
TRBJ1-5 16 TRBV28 CASYPSLGGSNQPQHF
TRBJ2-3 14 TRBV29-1 CSVEDPTGVGTQYF
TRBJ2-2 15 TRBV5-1 CASSSDGANTGELFF
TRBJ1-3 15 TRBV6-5 CASSYAGAPGNTIYF
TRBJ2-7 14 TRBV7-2 CASSPTEVSYEQYF
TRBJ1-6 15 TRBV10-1 CADLTGELVNSPLHF
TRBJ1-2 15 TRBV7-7 CASSLLLWSPDGYTF
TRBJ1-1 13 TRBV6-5 CASSRHLNTEAFF
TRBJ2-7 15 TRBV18 CASSLASGSSYEQYF
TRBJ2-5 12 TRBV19 CASSRQGQTQYF
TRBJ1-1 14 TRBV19 CASKTSRGHTEAFF
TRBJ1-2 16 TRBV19 CASSRDGQPRVYGYTF
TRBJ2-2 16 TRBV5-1 CASSSSGLAGTGELFF
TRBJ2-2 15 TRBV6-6 CASSYSPGNTGELFF